This TCR beta chain was captured in a study of beta chain features in type 1 diabetes. CD45RO/CCR7/CD25/CD127/CD95/CD27 staining was used to isolate CD4+ naive, central memory, regulatory and stem cell-like memory cells by sorting. Study-level points and caveats: Cells that show high TCR expression could be over-represented by cDNA sequencing. It was possible that PCR favored shorter templates, equally so in patients and controls. All four CD4+ subsets from Type 1 diabetes patients carried moderately but significantly shorter TCRB CDR3s.

This clone was detected a few times. Its antigen is still unknown. The sample holds other DNA sequences that translate to the same CDR3. Expressed TCRB transcripts were sequenced, since all the RNA that had been isolated was reverse transcribed. Only in-frame clones appear in the TCRdb table, and some are missing; sequencing was by immunoSEQ multiplex PCR. The repertoire holds hundreds of thousands of clones, with about an eighth as singletons. Per the germline V gene, CDR1 is MNHEY and CDR2 is SMNVEV (reference sequence). CDR3 length: 11 amino acids. Trimming pared 3 bases from V and 8 bases from J, leaving 4 bases between.

This receptor was identified in a man aged 18-30 years with type 1 diabetes. The sequenced sample consisted of naive CD4+ T cells from blood. The chain combines TRBV27 with TRBJ1-4; no reliable D call. The CDR3 DNA sequence: TGTGCCAGCAGTTTGGGGGAAAAACTGTTTTTT. Its protein is CASSLGEKLFF.